Listed below are T cell receptor beta chains from one sample, sequenced in a study of blood T cells in healthy people across ages. TCRdb fed the 5' RACE reads into MiXCR, producing one record per CDR3 protein. The data show about 570,000 distinct CDR3 sequences, roughly a quarter seen once. The same data also contributed to another study, on T cells of mothers and their children.

Sample: blood. All receptors derive from a boy between 2 and 10 years old in good health. CDR3s include the opening cysteine and the closing phenylalanine or tryptophan. D genes are given only for firm matches. Only some rows state a clone size, as once, few, many or a class for expanded clones.

>-|-|TRBV3-1|TRBJ2-3
CASSPNPGGTDTQYF
TGTGCCAGCAGCCCCAACCCTGGAGGCACAGATACGCAGTATTTT
>few|-|TRBV5-1|TRBJ2-7
CASSLVRGDLDEQYF
TGCGCCAGCAGCTTGGTACGGGGTGACTTGGACGAGCAGTACTTC
>-|-|TRBV29-1|TRBJ2-7
CSVEGRTEYEQYF
TGCAGCGTCGAGGGGAGGACAGAATACGAGCAGTACTTC
>few|-|TRBV12-3/TRBV12-4|TRBJ2-1
CASSFFTVLGYNEQFF
TGTGCCAGCAGTTTTTTCACAGTTCTGGGGTACAATGAGCAGTTCTTC
>once|TRBD1|TRBV7-9|TRBJ1-1
CASSAWDRNTEAFF
TGTGCCAGCAGCGCGTGGGACAGGAACACTGAAGCTTTCTTT
>few|-|TRBV7-8|TRBJ2-5
CASSSERGQKETQYF
TGTGCCAGCAGCTCAGAAAGGGGTCAGAAAGAGACCCAGTACTTC
>few|-|TRBV21-1|TRBJ2-7
CASSKENGGYHEQYF
TGTGCCAGCAGCAAAGAGAACGGGGGGTACCACGAGCAGTACTTC
>-|TRBD1|TRBV6-2/TRBV6-3|TRBJ2-7
CASDRGGPLSYEQYF
TGTGCCAGCGACCGAGGGGGCCCCCTCTCCTACGAGCAGTACTTC
>-|-|TRBV24-1|TRBJ1-1
CATSGGGLGEAFF
TGTGCCACCAGTGGAGGGGGGCTTGGTGAAGCTTTCTTT
>few|TRBD1|TRBV6-5|TRBJ1-2
CASSFLDRGTGGYTF
TGTGCCAGCAGTTTCCTTGACAGGGGGACGGGGGGCTACACCTTC
>few|-|TRBV29-1|TRBJ1-2
CSVESGGYGYTF
TGCAGCGTTGAATCTGGAGGTTATGGCTACACCTTC
>-|-|TRBV9|TRBJ1-4
CASSGGHNEKLFF
TGTGCCAGCTCGGGCGGGCATAATGAAAAACTGTTTTTT
>-|-|TRBV3-1|TRBJ2-3
CASSQDSKTSTDTQYF
TGTGCCAGCAGCCAAGATTCGAAGACATCAACAGATACGCAGTATTTT
>-|-|TRBV7-8|TRBJ2-2
CASSLVVVNTGELFF
TGTGCCAGCAGCTTAGTCGTCGTGAACACCGGGGAGCTGTTTTTT
>-|TRBD2|TRBV5-1|TRBJ2-1
CASSLVGLAGALDNEQFF
TGCGCCAGCAGCTTGGTAGGACTAGCGGGGGCCCTGGACAATGAGCAGTTCTTC
>-|TRBD2|TRBV13|TRBJ2-3
CASSHGLAGAPSTDTQYF
TGTGCCAGCAGCCACGGACTAGCGGGGGCCCCAAGCACAGATACGCAGTATTTT
>many|TRBD2|TRBV15|TRBJ2-1
CATSRDNGRPYNEQFF
TGTGCCACCAGCAGAGATAACGGGAGGCCTTACAATGAGCAGTTCTTC
>-|-|TRBV7-9|TRBJ1-6
CASSLPGYNSPLHF
TGTGCCAGCAGCTTACCGGGCTATAATTCACCCCTCCACTTT
>-|-|TRBV27|TRBJ2-1
CASSLSIYNEQFF
TGTGCCAGCAGTTTATCCATCTACAATGAGCAGTTCTTC
>-|-|TRBV20-1|TRBJ2-3
CSAPVGTDTQYF
TGCAGCGCCCCAGTCGGCACAGATACGCAGTATTTT
>once|-|TRBV18|TRBJ2-2
CASSPPWAGKSTGELFF
TGTGCCAGCTCACCACCTTGGGCAGGGAAATCGACCGGGGAGCTGTTTTTT
>-|TRBD2|TRBV5-1|TRBJ2-7
CASSLDGRAPDEQYF
TGCGCCAGCAGCTTGGACGGGAGGGCACCGGACGAGCAGTACTTC
>-|TRBD2|TRBV24-1|TRBJ2-1
CATSDSGTSADNEQFF
TGTGCCACCAGTGACTCCGGGACTAGCGCAGACAATGAGCAGTTCTTC
>-|TRBD1|TRBV12-3/TRBV12-4|TRBJ2-1
CASSPTGENNEQFF
TGTGCCAGCAGTCCGACAGGGGAAAACAATGAGCAGTTCTTC
>once|-|TRBV5-1|TRBJ2-7
CASSLLPSGFSYEQYF
TGCGCCAGCAGCTTGCTTCCCAGCGGGTTCTCCTACGAGCAGTACTTC
>few|-|TRBV20-1|TRBJ1-4
CSARRRETATNEKLFF
TGCAGTGCTAGAAGACGGGAAACTGCAACTAATGAAAAACTGTTTTTT
>-|TRBD2|TRBV12-3/TRBV12-4|TRBJ2-4
CASSFGGYDDIQYF
TGTGCCAGCAGTTTCGGGGGGTATGATGACATTCAGTACTTC
>few|-|TRBV24-1|TRBJ2-3
CATSDSSGYTDTQYF
TGTGCCACCAGTGATTCAAGCGGTTACACAGATACGCAGTATTTT
>-|TRBD2|TRBV6-5|TRBJ2-3
CASSYERGGKGDTQYF
TGTGCCAGCAGTTACGAGCGCGGGGGAAAGGGGGATACGCAGTATTTT
>-|-|TRBV14|TRBJ2-1
CASSPEVWLSGNEQFF
TGTGCCAGCAGTCCCGAGGTTTGGCTGAGTGGGAATGAGCAGTTCTTC
>few|-|TRBV12-3/TRBV12-4|TRBJ2-7
CASSLGVDDSYEQYF
TGTGCCAGCAGTTTGGGAGTAGACGATTCCTACGAGCAGTACTTC
>few|-|TRBV7-9|TRBJ2-5
CASSSGGGRRYQETQYF
TGTGCCAGCAGCTCAGGTGGCGGTAGACGGTACCAAGAGACCCAGTACTTC
>-|TRBD1|TRBV12-3/TRBV12-4|TRBJ1-2
CASRGAGGPGNYGYTF
TGTGCCAGCAGAGGGGCAGGGGGACCGGGGAACTATGGCTACACCTTC
>-|-|TRBV18|TRBJ1-1
CASSPTAFGGDTEAFF
TGTGCCAGCTCACCAACGGCCTTCGGGGGCGACACTGAAGCCTTCTTT
>few|-|TRBV20-1|TRBJ1-5
CSAKRGGDGNQPQHF
TGCAGTGCTAAAAGGGGGGGGGATGGCAATCAGCCCCAGCATTTT
>-|TRBD1|TRBV20-1|TRBJ1-2
CSARDRTGVYGYTF
TGCAGTGCTAGAGATCGGACAGGAGTTTATGGCTACACCTTC